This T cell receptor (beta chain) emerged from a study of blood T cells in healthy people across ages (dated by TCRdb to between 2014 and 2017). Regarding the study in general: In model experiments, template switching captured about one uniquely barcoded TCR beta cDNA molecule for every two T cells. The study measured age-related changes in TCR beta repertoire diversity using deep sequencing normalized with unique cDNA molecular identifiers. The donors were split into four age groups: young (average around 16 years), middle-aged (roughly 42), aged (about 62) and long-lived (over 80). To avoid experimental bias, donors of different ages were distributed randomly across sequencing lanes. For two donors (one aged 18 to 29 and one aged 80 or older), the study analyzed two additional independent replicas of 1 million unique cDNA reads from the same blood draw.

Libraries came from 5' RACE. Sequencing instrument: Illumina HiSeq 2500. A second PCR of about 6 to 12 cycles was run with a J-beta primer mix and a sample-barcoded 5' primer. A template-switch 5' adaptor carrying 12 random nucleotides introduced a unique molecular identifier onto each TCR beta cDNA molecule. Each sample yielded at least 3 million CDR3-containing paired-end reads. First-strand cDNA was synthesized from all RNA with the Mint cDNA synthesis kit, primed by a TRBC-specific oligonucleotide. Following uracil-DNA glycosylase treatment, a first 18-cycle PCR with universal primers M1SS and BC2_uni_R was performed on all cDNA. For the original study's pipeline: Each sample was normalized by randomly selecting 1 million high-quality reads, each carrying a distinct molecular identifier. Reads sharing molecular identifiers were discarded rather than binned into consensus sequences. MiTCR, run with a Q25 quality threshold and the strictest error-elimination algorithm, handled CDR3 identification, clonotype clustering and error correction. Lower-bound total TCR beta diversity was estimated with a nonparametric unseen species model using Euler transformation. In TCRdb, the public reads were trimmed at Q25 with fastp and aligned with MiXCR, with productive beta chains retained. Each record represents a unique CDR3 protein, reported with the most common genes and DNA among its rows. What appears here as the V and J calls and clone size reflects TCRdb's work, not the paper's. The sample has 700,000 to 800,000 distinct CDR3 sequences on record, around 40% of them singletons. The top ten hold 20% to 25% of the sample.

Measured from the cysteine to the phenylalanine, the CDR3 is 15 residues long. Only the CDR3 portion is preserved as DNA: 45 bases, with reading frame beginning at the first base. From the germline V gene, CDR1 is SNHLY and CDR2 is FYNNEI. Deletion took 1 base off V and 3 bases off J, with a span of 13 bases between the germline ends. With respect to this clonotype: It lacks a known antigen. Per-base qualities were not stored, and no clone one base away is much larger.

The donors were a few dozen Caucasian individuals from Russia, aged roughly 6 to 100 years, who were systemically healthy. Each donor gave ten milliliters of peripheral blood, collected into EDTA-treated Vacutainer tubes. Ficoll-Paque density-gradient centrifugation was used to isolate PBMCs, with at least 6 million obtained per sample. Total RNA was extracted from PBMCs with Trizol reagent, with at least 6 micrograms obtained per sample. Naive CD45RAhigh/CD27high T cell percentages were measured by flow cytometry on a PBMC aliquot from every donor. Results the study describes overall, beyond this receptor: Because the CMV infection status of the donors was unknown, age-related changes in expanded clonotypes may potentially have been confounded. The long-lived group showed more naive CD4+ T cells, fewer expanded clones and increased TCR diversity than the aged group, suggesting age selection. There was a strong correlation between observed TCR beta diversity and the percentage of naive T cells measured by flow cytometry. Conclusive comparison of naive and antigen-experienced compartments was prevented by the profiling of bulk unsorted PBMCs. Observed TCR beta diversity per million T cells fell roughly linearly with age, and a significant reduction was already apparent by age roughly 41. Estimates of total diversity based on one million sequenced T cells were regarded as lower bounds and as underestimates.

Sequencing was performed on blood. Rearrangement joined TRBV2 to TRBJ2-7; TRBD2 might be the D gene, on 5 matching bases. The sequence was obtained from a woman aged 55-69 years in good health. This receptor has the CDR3 CASSEGSAEHYEQYF. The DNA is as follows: TGTGCCAGCAGTGAAGGCTCAGCGGAACACTACGAGCAGTACTTC.